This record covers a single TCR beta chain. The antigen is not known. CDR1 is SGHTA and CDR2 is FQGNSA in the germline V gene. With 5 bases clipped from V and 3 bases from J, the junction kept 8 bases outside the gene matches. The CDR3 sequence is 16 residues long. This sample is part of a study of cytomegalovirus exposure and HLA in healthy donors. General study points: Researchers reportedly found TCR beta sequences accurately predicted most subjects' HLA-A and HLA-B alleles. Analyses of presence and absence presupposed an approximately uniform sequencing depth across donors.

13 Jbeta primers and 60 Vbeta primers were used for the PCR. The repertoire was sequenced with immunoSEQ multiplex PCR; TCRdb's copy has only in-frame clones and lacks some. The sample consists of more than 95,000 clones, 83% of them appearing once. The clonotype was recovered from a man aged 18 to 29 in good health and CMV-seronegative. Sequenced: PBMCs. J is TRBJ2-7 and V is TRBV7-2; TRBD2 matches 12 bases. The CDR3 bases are TGTGCCAGCAGCAAACTTGGGACTAGCGGGCACTACGAGCAGTACTTC. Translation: CASSKLGTSGHYEQYF.